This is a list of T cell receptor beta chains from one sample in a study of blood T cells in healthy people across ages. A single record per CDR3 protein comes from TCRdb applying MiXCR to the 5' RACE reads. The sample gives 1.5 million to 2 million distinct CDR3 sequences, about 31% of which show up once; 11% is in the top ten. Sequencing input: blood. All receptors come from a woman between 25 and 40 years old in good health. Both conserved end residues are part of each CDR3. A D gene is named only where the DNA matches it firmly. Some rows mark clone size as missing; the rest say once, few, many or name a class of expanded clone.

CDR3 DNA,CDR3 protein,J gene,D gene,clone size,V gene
TGTGCCAGCAGCCAACTAGCGGGACAATACAATGAGCAGTTCTTC,CASSQLAGQYNEQFF,TRBJ2-1,TRBD2,many,TRBV7-3
TGCAGTGCTAGAGAGTTGGGGATTGGCGCCTACGAGCAGTACTTC,CSARELGIGAYEQYF,TRBJ2-7,NA,NA,TRBV20-1
TGTGCCAGCAGCTTATTAGGGAGTATGAGGGAGACCCAGTACTTC,CASSLLGSMRETQYF,TRBJ2-5,NA,NA,TRBV7-3
TGTGCCAGCACCCGGACGACGAATAGCAATCAGCCCCAGCATTTT,CASTRTTNSNQPQHF,TRBJ1-5,NA,NA,TRBV4-2
TGTGCCTCGAAGTTTTTCCCGGGACAGGGAAACGAGGGCGAGCAGTACTTC,CASKFFPGQGNEGEQYF,TRBJ2-7,TRBD1,NA,TRBV27
TGTGCCAACAGCCCGGGACTGCTTTATGGCTACACCTTC,CANSPGLLYGYTF,TRBJ1-2,NA,NA,TRBV7-9
TGCGCCAGCAGCGAGGGACAGATGTACCAAGAGACCCAGTACTTC,CASSEGQMYQETQYF,TRBJ2-5,TRBD1,NA,TRBV5-1
TGTGCCAGCAGCACGACAGGAAATGCTAATGAAAAACTGTTTTTT,CASSTTGNANEKLFF,TRBJ1-4,NA,NA,TRBV7-9
TGCGTCAGCAGCGAGGGAGAGGTCTATGGCTACACCTTC,CVSSEGEVYGYTF,TRBJ1-2,NA,NA,TRBV5-1
TGTGCCAGCAGTTATGGCACAGAGGGCACTGAAGCTTTCTTT,CASSYGTEGTEAFF,TRBJ1-1,NA,NA,TRBV5-5
TGTGCCAGCAGCGTAGAGGGAAATGGAGGGACTCACACCGGGGAGCTGTTTTTT,CASSVEGNGGTHTGELFF,TRBJ2-2,NA,NA,TRBV9
TGTACCAGCAGCTTAGTACTATTTAGCACAGATACGCAGTATTTT,CTSSLVLFSTDTQYF,TRBJ2-3,NA,NA,TRBV7-2
TGCAGTGCTGCGCAGACTAGCTCCGGAGAGACCCAGTACTTC,CSAAQTSSGETQYF,TRBJ2-5,TRBD2,many,TRBV20-1
TGTGCCAGCAGAGGACTAGTAGAGACCCAGTACTTC,CASRGLVETQYF,TRBJ2-5,TRBD2,NA,TRBV28
TGTGCCATCAGTGAGTCAGAGGGGGGGCCCAGCTCCTACGAGCAGTACTTC,CAISESEGGPSSYEQYF,TRBJ2-7,NA,few,TRBV10-3
TGCAGTGCTAGAATTGTGCCCGGGGCCAACGTCCTGACTTTC,CSARIVPGANVLTF,TRBJ2-6,NA,few,TRBV20-1
TGTGCCAGCAGTCCGGGACTAGCGGACTACTACGAGCAGTACTTC,CASSPGLADYYEQYF,TRBJ2-7,TRBD2,NA,TRBV12-3/TRBV12-4
TGCAGCGTTGCCGGGGCGATCATGAACACTGAAGCTTTCTTT,CSVAGAIMNTEAFF,TRBJ1-1,NA,once,TRBV29-1
TGCGCCAGCAGCCCCAGACTAGCGGGAAAGTACGAGCAGTACTTC,CASSPRLAGKYEQYF,TRBJ2-7,TRBD2,few,TRBV5-1
TGTGCCAGCAGTTTATGGGCCTGGATCCCAATTGAGCAGTTCTTC,CASSLWAWIPIEQFF,TRBJ2-1,NA,NA,TRBV27
TGTGCCAGCAGTGCAGACCCGGGGGGCGATCAGCCCCAGCATTTT,CASSADPGGDQPQHF,TRBJ1-5,NA,NA,TRBV12-3/TRBV12-4
TGTGCCAGCAGTTTGATGGCGACCACTCGGGAGCAGTACTTC,CASSLMATTREQYF,TRBJ2-7,NA,few,TRBV12-3/TRBV12-4
TGCAGTGCTAGACTTCGGGGCCGCTCCTACAATGAGCAGTTCTTC,CSARLRGRSYNEQFF,TRBJ2-1,NA,NA,TRBV20-1
TGTGCCAGCAGTTTATCAGACTTGGGTGAAAAACTGTTTTTT,CASSLSDLGEKLFF,TRBJ1-4,NA,NA,TRBV27
TGCGCCAGCAGCTTCGTCGCCCGGGAGAGCGGCTACACCTTC,CASSFVARESGYTF,TRBJ1-2,NA,NA,TRBV5-1
TGTGCCAGCAGCCACCGACTAGCGGGCTACAATGAGCAGTTCTTC,CASSHRLAGYNEQFF,TRBJ2-1,TRBD2,many,TRBV3-1
TGTGCCAGCTCACCCTCAAAAGTGGGGCCCGGCATCAATGAGCAGTTCTTC,CASSPSKVGPGINEQFF,TRBJ2-1,NA,NA,TRBV18
TGTGCCAGCAGTGAATTAACTAGCGGGAGGTGGGATACGCAGTATTTT,CASSELTSGRWDTQYF,TRBJ2-3,TRBD2,NA,TRBV25-1
TGTGCCAGCTCCCCCCAAGCACCGGCGAACACCGAGGAGCTGTTTTTT,CASSPQAPANTEELFF,TRBJ2-2,NA,NA,TRBV18
TGTGCCAGCAGAACAATTCCAGAGGCGACTCGGTACTTC,CASRTIPEATRYF,TRBJ2-5,NA,NA,TRBV11-2
TGTGCCAGCACCCAATCCGAGGATGAAAAACTGTTTTTT,CASTQSEDEKLFF,TRBJ1-4,NA,few,TRBV12-3/TRBV12-4
TGTGCCAGCAGCGGACATTGGACAGCTCAAGAGACCCAGTACTTC,CASSGHWTAQETQYF,TRBJ2-5,NA,NA,TRBV9
TGTGCCAGCAGTGAGACTACCTATGGCTACACCTTC,CASSETTYGYTF,TRBJ1-2,NA,NA,TRBV2
TGTGCCAGCAGTTCCCACAGGTTCCCAGATACGCAGTATTTT,CASSSHRFPDTQYF,TRBJ2-3,NA,NA,TRBV28
TGTGCCAGCAGCTTCGACCAGGCGGATACGCAGTATTTT,CASSFDQADTQYF,TRBJ2-3,NA,NA,TRBV7-3
TGTGCCAGCAGACAGGACCTAGGTGGCGAGCAGTACTTC,CASRQDLGGEQYF,TRBJ2-7,NA,NA,TRBV12-3/TRBV12-4
TGTGCCAGCAGCCCCCCGGGACTAGCTAACAATGAGCAGTTCTTC,CASSPPGLANNEQFF,TRBJ2-1,TRBD2,NA,TRBV3-1
TGTGCCAGCAGTAAAGGGCCAGGGAAGAACTATGGCTACACCTTC,CASSKGPGKNYGYTF,TRBJ1-2,NA,few,TRBV12-3/TRBV12-4
TGTGCCAGCTCCACTCCATCTAGCGGCTTGAACTACGAGCAGTACTTC,CASSTPSSGLNYEQYF,TRBJ2-7,TRBD2,NA,TRBV27
TGCACCAGCAGCTTGGAAGGGGGGTTTGGGCAGCCCCAGCATTTT,CTSSLEGGFGQPQHF,TRBJ1-5,NA,NA,TRBV5-1
TGTGCCAGCAGCTTTAAAGGGGGGTCTGGGGCCAACGTCCTGACTTTC,CASSFKGGSGANVLTF,TRBJ2-6,NA,few,TRBV7-2
TGCGCCAGCAGCCCTAGCGGGGGGTCGTCGCTCGAGCAGTACTTC,CASSPSGGSSLEQYF,TRBJ2-7,TRBD2,NA,TRBV5-1
TGTGCCAGCAGTCAATGGGGAGACAATGAGCAGTTCTTC,CASSQWGDNEQFF,TRBJ2-1,NA,NA,TRBV12-3/TRBV12-4
TGCAGCGTCTGGGACAGGGGTATGGAGACCCAGTACTTC,CSVWDRGMETQYF,TRBJ2-5,TRBD1,many,TRBV29-1
TGCGCCAGCAGCTTGGGCACGGTGGGGTCCCAGTACTTC,CASSLGTVGSQYF,TRBJ2-5,NA,NA,TRBV5-1
TGTGCCAGCAGTCGATTGACAGCGGATTTCACAGATACGCAGTATTTT,CASSRLTADFTDTQYF,TRBJ2-3,NA,NA,TRBV27
TGCAGTTACCCGGGAGGGTTACGAGAGACCCAGTACTTC,CSYPGGLRETQYF,TRBJ2-5,TRBD2,few,TRBV20-1
TGTGCCAGCAGCCAAGCTAAACCCGGAGGCACAGATACGCAGTATTTT,CASSQAKPGGTDTQYF,TRBJ2-3,NA,NA,TRBV14
TGCAGTGCTGGAGATCCCTCCATCGCGGGCTTCTCCAATGAGCAGTTCTTC,CSAGDPSIAGFSNEQFF,TRBJ2-1,NA,NA,TRBV20-1
TGTGCCACCAGCGTCCGGGACAGGATGGACTATGGCTACACCTTC,CATSVRDRMDYGYTF,TRBJ1-2,TRBD1,few,TRBV15
TGTGCCAGCAGTTTCGGGAGAGCTAATGAAAAACTGTTTTTT,CASSFGRANEKLFF,TRBJ1-4,NA,NA,TRBV27
TGCGCCAGCAGCAAATTCTCTCGACAGGGGCAGGATACGCAGTATTTT,CASSKFSRQGQDTQYF,TRBJ2-3,TRBD1,NA,TRBV5-1
TGTGCCAGCAGCTCCCTATGGGGGGGTCAGCCCCAGCATTTT,CASSSLWGGQPQHF,TRBJ1-5,NA,few,TRBV7-2
TGCGCCAGCAGCCGGGAAGGGGGGAACGAGCAGTACTTC,CASSREGGNEQYF,TRBJ2-7,NA,few,TRBV4-1
TGTGCCACCAGTGATTCGAGTCAGGGGACGTCAGGCCCCCAGCATTTT,CATSDSSQGTSGPQHF,TRBJ1-5,NA,many,TRBV24-1
TGCAGTGCTAGAAAGGGGGCAGATACGCAGTATTTT,CSARKGADTQYF,TRBJ2-3,NA,NA,TRBV20-1
TGTGCCAGCCAAGGGCGCCCCTACAATGAGCAGTTCTTC,CASQGRPYNEQFF,TRBJ2-1,NA,NA,TRBV27
TGCAGTGCCCATCCCTTAGCGGCCGGGGGGCAAGAGACCCAGTACTTC,CSAHPLAAGGQETQYF,TRBJ2-5,TRBD2,few,TRBV20-1
TGTGCCAGCAGCCAAGACCCCAGGGGCCCCATTACGCAGTATTTT,CASSQDPRGPITQYF,TRBJ2-3,NA,NA,TRBV3-1
TGCGCCAGCCGCCTTAGCGACTCCTACAATGAGCAGTTCTTC,CASRLSDSYNEQFF,TRBJ2-1,NA,many,TRBV4-1